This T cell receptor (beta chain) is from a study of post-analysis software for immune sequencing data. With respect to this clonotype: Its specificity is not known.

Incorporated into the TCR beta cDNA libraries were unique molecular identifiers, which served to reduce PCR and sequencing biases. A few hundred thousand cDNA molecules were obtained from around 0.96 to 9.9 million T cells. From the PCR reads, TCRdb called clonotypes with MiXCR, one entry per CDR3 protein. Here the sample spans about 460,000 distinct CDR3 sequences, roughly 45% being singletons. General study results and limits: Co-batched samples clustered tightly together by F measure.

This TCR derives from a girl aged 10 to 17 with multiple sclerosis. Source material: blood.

The CDR3 region is CSAPTTSSYNSPLHF. CDR3 nucleotides: TGCAGTGCTCCGACAACAAGCTCCTATAATTCACCCCTCCACTTT. The chain recombines TRBV20-1 with TRBJ1-6; D not certain. This CDR3 has 15 amino acids. Trimming stripped 5 bases from V and 0 bases from J, with 11 bases between. In germline, CDR1 is DFQATT, CDR2 SNEGSKA (reference sequence).